The entry below describes one T cell receptor beta chain. As yet, its antigen is unknown. The data were obtained in a study of shared clonotypes between healthy human individuals. TCRdb's copy holds only in-frame clones and misses some; the assay was immunoSEQ multiplex PCR. This table holds some 1.5 million clones, about 96% found once. Study results and caveats: In general, naive subsets displayed greater estimated richness than memory subsets did.

This TCR came from a man aged 25-45 years in good health. Sequenced sample: naive CD4+ T cells sorted from blood. Subset of the sample: CD45RA+ positively selected.

CDR3: CASSLTPAGLAKETQYF. CDR3 nucleotides: TGTGCCAGCAGCCTTACTCCCGCGGGACTAGCGAAAGAGACCCAGTACTTC. The chain links TRBV7-8 to TRBJ2-5; 10 bases match TRBD2. The CDR3 extends over 17 amino acids. CDR1 SGHVS and CDR2 FQNEAQ come from the germline V gene. J was trimmed by 3 bases and V by 5 bases; bases with no gene match: 12.